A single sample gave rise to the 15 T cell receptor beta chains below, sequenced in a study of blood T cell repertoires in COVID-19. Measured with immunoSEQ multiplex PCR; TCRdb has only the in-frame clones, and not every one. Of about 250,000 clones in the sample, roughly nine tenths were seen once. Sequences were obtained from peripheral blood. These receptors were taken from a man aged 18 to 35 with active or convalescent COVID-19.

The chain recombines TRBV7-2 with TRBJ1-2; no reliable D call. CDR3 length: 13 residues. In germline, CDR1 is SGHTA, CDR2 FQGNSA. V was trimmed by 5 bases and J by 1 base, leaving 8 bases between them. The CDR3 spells CASSPGYNYGYTF. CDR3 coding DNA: TGTGCCAGCAGCCCCGGGTATAACTATGGCTACACCTTC.

In nucleotides, the CDR3 is TGTGCCAGCAGTCTTGACAGGACCTACGAGCAGTACTTC. Translating gives CASSLDRTYEQYF. The J gene is TRBJ2-7, the V gene TRBV6-5; tentatively, D is TRBD1 (6 bases). CDR1 is MNHEY and CDR2 is SVGAGI in the germline V gene. CDR3 length: 13 amino acids. Trimming pared 5 bases from V and 2 bases from J, leaving 10 bases between.

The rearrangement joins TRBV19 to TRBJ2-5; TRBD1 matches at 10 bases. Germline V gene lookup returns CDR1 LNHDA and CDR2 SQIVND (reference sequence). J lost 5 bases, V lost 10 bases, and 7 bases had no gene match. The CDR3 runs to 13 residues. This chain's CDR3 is CATGTGDRETQYF. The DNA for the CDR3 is TGTGCCACAGGGACAGGGGACCGCGAGACCCAGTACTTC. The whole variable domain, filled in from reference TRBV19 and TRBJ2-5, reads DGGITQSPKYLFRKEGQNVTLSCEQNLNHDAMYWYRQDPGQGLRLIYYSQIVNDFQKGDIAEGYSVSREKKESFPLTVTSAQKNPTAFYLCATGTGDRETQYFGPGTRLLVL.

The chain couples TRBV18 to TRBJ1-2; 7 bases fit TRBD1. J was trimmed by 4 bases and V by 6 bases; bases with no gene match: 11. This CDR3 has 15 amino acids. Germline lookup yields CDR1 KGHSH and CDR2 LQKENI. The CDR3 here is CASSTGSPRVYGYTF. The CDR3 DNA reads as TGTGCCAGCTCGACAGGGTCCCCGAGGGTCTATGGCTACACCTTC.

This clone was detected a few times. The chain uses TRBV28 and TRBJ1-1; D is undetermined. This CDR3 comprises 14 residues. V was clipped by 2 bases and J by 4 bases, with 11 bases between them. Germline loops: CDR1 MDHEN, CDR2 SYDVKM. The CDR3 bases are TGTGCCAGCAGTTTACCGGGAAGTGGCACTGAAGCTTTCTTT. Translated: CASSLPGSGTEAFF.

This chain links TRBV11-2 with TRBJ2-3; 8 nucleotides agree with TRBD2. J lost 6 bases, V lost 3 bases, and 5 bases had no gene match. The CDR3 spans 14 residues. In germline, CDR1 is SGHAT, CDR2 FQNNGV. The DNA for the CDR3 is TGTGCCAGCAGCTTGGCGCGCGGGAGGGATACGCAGTATTTT. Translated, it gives CASSLARGRDTQYF.

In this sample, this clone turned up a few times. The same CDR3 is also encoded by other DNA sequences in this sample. DNA for the CDR3: TGTGCCAGCAGTTACTCCCGGCAGGGGGCTCTATATGGCTACACCTTC. Its protein product is CASSYSRQGALYGYTF. The J gene is TRBJ1-2, the V gene TRBV6-5; 8 bases match TRBD1. CDR1 is MNHEY and CDR2 is SVGAGI in the germline V gene. The V and J ends lost 0 bases and 5 bases, in that order; junction bases with no gene match: 8. The CDR3 consists of 16 residues.

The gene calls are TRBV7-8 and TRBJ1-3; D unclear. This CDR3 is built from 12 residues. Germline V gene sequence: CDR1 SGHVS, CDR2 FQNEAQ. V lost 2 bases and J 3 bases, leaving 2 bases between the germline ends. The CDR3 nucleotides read TGTGCCAGCAGCTTACTTGGAAACACCATATATTTT. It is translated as CASSLLGNTIYF. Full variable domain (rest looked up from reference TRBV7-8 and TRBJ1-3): GAGVSQSPRYKVAKRGQDVALRCDPISGHVSLFWYQQALGQGPEFLTYFQNEAQLDKSGLPSDRFFAERPEGSVSTLKIQRTQQEDSAVYLCASSLLGNTIYFGEGSWLTVV.

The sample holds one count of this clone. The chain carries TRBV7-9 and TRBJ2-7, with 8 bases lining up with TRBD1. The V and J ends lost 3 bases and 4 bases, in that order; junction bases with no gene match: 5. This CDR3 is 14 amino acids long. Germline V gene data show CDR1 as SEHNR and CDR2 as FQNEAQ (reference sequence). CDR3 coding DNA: TGTGCCAGCAGCTTGGGGACAGGACCTTACGAGCAGTACTTC. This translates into CASSLGTGPYEQYF.

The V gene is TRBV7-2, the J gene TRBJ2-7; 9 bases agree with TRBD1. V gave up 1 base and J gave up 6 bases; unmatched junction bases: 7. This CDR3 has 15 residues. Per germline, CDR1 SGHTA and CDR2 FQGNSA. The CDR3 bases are TGTGCCAGCAGCTTAGAGGGGGACAGGGCTAGCGAGCAGTACTTC. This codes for CASSLEGDRASEQYF. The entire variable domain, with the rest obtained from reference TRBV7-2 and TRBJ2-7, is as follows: GAGVSQSPSNKVTEKGKDVELRCDPISGHTALYWYRQSLGQGLEFLIYFQGNSAPDKSGLPSDRFSAERTGGSVSTLTIQRTQQEDSAVYLCASSLEGDRASEQYFGPGTRLTVT.

The CDR3 region has the DNA TGTGCCAGCAGTTTCCTCGGACAGGGGGCCACTGAAGCTTTCTTT. As protein: CASSFLGQGATEAFF. The chain employs TRBV27 and TRBJ1-1; 11 nucleotides agree with TRBD1. CDR3 length: 15 amino acids. CDR1 is MNHEY, CDR2 SMNVEV, per germline (reference sequence). V trimming: 3 bases; J trimming: 4 bases; junction bases outside the gene matches: 4.

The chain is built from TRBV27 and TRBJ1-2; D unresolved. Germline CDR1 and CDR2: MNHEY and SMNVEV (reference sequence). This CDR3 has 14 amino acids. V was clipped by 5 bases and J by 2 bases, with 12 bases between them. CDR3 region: CASSLPGLNYGYTF. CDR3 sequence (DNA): TGTGCCAGCAGTCTGCCCGGTCTCAACTATGGCTACACCTTC.

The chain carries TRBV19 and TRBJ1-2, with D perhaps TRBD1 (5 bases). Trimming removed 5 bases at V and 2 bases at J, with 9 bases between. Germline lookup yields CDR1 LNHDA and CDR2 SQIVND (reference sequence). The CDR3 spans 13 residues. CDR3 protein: CASSFGANYGYTF. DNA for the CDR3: TGTGCCAGTAGTTTTGGGGCCAACTATGGCTACACCTTC. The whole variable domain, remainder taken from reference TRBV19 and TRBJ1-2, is DGGITQSPKYLFRKEGQNVTLSCEQNLNHDAMYWYRQDPGQGLRLIYYSQIVNDFQKGDIAEGYSVSREKKESFPLTVTSAQKNPTAFYLCASSFGANYGYTFGSGTRLTVV.

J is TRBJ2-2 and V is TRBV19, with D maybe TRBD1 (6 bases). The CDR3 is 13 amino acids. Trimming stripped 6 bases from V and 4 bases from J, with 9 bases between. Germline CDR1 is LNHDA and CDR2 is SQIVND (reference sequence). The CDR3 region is CASRIQGTGELFF. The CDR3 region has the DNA TGTGCCAGTAGGATACAGGGCACCGGGGAGCTGTTTTTT. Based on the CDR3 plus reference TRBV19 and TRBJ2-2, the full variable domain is DGGITQSPKYLFRKEGQNVTLSCEQNLNHDAMYWYRQDPGQGLRLIYYSQIVNDFQKGDIAEGYSVSREKKESFPLTVTSAQKNPTAFYLCASRIQGTGELFFGEGSRLTVL.

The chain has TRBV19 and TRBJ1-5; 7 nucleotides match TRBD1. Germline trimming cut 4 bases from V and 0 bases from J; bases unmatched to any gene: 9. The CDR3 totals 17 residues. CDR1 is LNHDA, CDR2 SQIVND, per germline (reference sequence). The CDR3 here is CASSKGQATDSNQPQHF. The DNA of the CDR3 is TGTGCCAGTAGTAAAGGACAGGCTACAGATAGCAATCAGCCCCAGCATTTT.